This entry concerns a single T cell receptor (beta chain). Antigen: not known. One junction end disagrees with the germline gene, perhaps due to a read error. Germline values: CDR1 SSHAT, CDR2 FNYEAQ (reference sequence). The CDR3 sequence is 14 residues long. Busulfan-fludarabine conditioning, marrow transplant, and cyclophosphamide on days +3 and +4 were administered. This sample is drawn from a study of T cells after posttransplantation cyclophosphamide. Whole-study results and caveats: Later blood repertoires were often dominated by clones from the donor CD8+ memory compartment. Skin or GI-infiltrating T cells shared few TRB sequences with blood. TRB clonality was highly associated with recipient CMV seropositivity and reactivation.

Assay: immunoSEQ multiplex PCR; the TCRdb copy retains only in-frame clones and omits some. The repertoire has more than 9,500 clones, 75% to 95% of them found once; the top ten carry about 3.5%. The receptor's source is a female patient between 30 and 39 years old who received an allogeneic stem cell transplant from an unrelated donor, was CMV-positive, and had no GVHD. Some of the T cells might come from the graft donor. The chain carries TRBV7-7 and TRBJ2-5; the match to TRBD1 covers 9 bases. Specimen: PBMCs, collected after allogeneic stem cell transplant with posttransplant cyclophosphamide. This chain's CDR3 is CASSIQGARETQYF. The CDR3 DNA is TGTGCTAGCAGCATACAGGGGGCACGTGAGACCCAGTACTTC.